This T cell receptor (beta chain) was identified in a study of Siglec-9 on CD8 T cells in melanoma (dated by TCRdb to about 2019). Broadly, across the study: The study investigated Siglec-9 expression on CD8+ T cells and the role of Siglec-9 in regulating T cells in the melanoma tumor microenvironment. General study outcomes and caveats: According to the reported findings, Siglec-9 marked and regulated a subset of effector memory CD8+ T cells that seemed to build up inside melanoma tumors.

Library prep was done by the immunoSEQ multiplex PCR assay. Entries here come from immuneACCESS through TCRdb and include only in-frame sequences with V and J called. Some clones fail to appear in such tables; in the studies checked, an unresolved V gene covers under half of the shortfall, and the cause of the remainder is unknown. The sample table contains about 36,000 clones; only one count was recorded for about 80% of them. Approximately 1.8% of the sample rests with the top ten. Details on this clone: Its recognized antigen is unknown. There are no base qualities to consult, and no much larger clone falls within one base. Other DNA sequences from this sample encode an identical CDR3 as well.

The germline V gene sets CDR1 to SGHRS and CDR2 to YFSETQ. V and J are truncated by 3 bases and 2 bases respectively, leaving an intervening sequence of 8 bases. The CDR3 contains 13 residues, cysteine and phenylalanine counted. The sequence is cut down to CDR3 DNA, 39 bases in frame from base 1. This chain joins TRBV5-1 to TRBJ1-2; no D gene can be assigned with confidence. This clonotype was sampled from a human donor in good health. The source material was Siglec-9- CD8+ T cells sorted from blood. According to the study, the label for this sample's cell subset or site signals: CD8 T cells lacking Siglec-9. This receptor has the CDR3 CASSSTENYGYTF. At the DNA level, the sequence is TGCGCCAGCAGCTCTACAGAGAACTATGGCTACACCTTC.